This T cell receptor (beta chain) comes out of a study of cytomegalovirus exposure and HLA in healthy donors. The wider study: Inside one of the first data releases sat 85 million or so unique TCRs taken from HLA-typed donors. Of all 400 or so donors who were genotyped, under 90% belonged to the Caucasian-associated ancestry cluster.

The PCR was carried out with 60 Vbeta primers and 13 Jbeta primers. Here immunoSEQ multiplex PCR was the method, and the copy in TCRdb shows in-frame clones only, minus some. This table holds 190,000 or so clones, roughly 77% found once. Trimming at V came to 4 bases and at J to 4 bases, leaving 5 bases not matched to a gene. The CDR3 loop spans 14 amino acids. Germline V lookup: CDR1 SGHRS, CDR2 YFSETQ. Every donor was a healthy person donating bone marrow. The chain employs TRBV5-1 and TRBJ1-5; the match to TRBD1 covers 7 bases. The TCR sequence derives from a male donor in good health and CMV-seropositive. The sample was PBMCs. CDR3 amino acids: CASSPGGVNQPQHF. Here the CDR3 DNA reads TGCGCCAGCAGCCCAGGGGGAGTAAATCAGCCCCAGCATTTT.